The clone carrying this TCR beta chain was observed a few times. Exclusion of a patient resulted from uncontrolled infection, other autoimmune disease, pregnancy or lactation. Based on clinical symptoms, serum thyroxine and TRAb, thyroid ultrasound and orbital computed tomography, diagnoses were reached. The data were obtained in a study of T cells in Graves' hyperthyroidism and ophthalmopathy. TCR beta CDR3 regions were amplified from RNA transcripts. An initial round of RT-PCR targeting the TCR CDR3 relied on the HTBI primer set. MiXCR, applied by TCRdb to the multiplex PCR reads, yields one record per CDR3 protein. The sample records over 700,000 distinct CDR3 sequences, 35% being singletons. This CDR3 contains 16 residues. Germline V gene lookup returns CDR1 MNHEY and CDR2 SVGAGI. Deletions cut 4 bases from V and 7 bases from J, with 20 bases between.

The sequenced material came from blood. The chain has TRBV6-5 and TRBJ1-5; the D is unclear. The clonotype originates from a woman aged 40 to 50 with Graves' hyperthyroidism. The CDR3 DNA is TGTGCCAGCAGTTCCACGGGCTCCATCTTGGTCCAGCCCCAGCATTTT. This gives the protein CASSSTGSILVQPQHF.